The 14 T cell receptor beta chains below all came from one sample that was sequenced in a study of blood T cell repertoires in COVID-19. Profiling relied on immunoSEQ multiplex PCR, and the TCRdb table lists in-frame clones only, not all of them. The sample includes 56,000 or so clones, around 92% of them seen just once. Sequencing was done on a sample of peripheral blood. The receptors were gathered from a human donor in a cohort sampled during active COVID-19.

This clone was picked up one time. The J gene is TRBJ1-1, the V gene TRBV2; D uncertain. Germline loops: CDR1 SNHLY, CDR2 FYNNEI. V lost 3 bases and J 0 bases, leaving 8 bases between the germline ends. The CDR3 consists of 14 residues. The CDR3 DNA follows: TGTGCCAGCAGTGAGCACAGATTGAACACTGAAGCTTTCTTT. Translation: CASSEHRLNTEAFF.

The rearrangement links TRBV11-2 to TRBJ2-6, with 7 bases that match TRBD1. Trimming at V came to 5 bases and at J to 2 bases, leaving 6 bases not matched to a gene. CDR3 size: 16 residues. Germline-derived CDR1 and CDR2 are SGHAT and FQNNGV. This CDR3 reads CASSLTTGTGANVLTF. The DNA of the CDR3 is TGTGCCAGCAGCCTAACGACAGGGACTGGGGCCAACGTCCTGACTTTC.

The V and J genes are TRBV6-5 and TRBJ1-2; possibly TRBD1 for D (5 bases). This CDR3 comprises 15 residues. V lost 0 bases to trimming and J lost 7 bases, with 15 bases between them. The germline V gene encodes CDR1 MNHEY and CDR2 SVGAGI. CDR3 sequence reads: CASSYSSGASGGYTF. The CDR3, as DNA: TGTGCCAGCAGTTACTCGAGCGGGGCCTCCGGTGGCTACACCTTC.

The chain combines TRBV29-1 with TRBJ1-1; a possible D gene is TRBD1 (6 bases). CDR3 length: 12 amino acids. Germline V CDR1 and CDR2: SQVTM, ANQGSEA. Deletions cut 6 bases from V and 5 bases from J, with 13 bases between. The CDR3 sequence: CSVAGARTEAFF. In DNA, the CDR3 is TGCAGCGTCGCAGGGGCCCGGACTGAAGCTTTCTTT.

The chain links TRBV18 to TRBJ2-5; D gene unclear. CDR3 length: 13 residues. Between the trimmed V and J ends, which lost 3 bases and 0 bases, there was a span of 5 bases. Germline lookup yields CDR1 KGHSH and CDR2 LQKENI. This chain's CDR3 is CASSPEYQETQYF. The CDR3 nucleotides are TGTGCCAGCTCACCGGAGTACCAAGAGACCCAGTACTTC.

The gene calls are TRBV4-2 and TRBJ1-2; TRBD1 might be the D (5 bases). The V gene lost 0 bases and the J gene lost 6 bases, with 11 bases spanning the gap. CDR1 is LGHNA and CDR2 is YNFKEQ in the germline V gene. The CDR3 consists of 14 residues. CDR3 in amino acids: CASSQDWGEDGYTF. The CDR3 DNA follows: TGTGCCAGCAGCCAAGATTGGGGGGAGGATGGCTACACCTTC.

The rearrangement joins TRBV10-3 to TRBJ1-6, with a weak D call TRBD1 (5 bases). The germline V gene has CDR1 ENHRY and CDR2 SYGVKD. V was trimmed by 8 bases and J by 9 bases, leaving 14 bases between them. The CDR3 runs 13 residues. In DNA, the CDR3 is TGTGCCATCGGAAATGGGGGGGGTTCACCCCTCCACTTT. This sequence encodes CAIGNGGGSPLHF.

The V call is TRBV7-2, the J call TRBJ2-3; 11 bases align to TRBD2. The V gene end was trimmed by 8 bases and the J gene end by 2 bases; junction bases not matched to a gene: 6. Germline lookup yields CDR1 SGHTA and CDR2 FQGNSA. The CDR3 covers 15 residues. The CDR3 reads CASAGTSGYTDTQYF. Written as DNA, the CDR3 is TGTGCCAGCGCCGGGACTAGCGGATACACAGATACGCAGTATTTT.

The chain carries TRBV6-5 and TRBJ2-3, with 10 nucleotides matching TRBD2. Germline values: CDR1 MNHEY, CDR2 SVGAGI. The CDR3 has 16 residues. The V segment lost 2 bases and the J segment 4 bases; nucleotides outside the gene matches: 6. The CDR3 nucleotides are TGTGCCAGCAGTTACCAAGCGGGGGGGCTCGCAGATACGCAGTATTTT. This codes for CASSYQAGGLADTQYF.

This chain links TRBV28 with TRBJ1-4, with D tentatively TRBD1 (5 bases). With 4 bases removed from V and 7 bases from J, the gap between germline ends came to 10 bases. The CDR3 spans 13 residues. CDR1 MDHEN and CDR2 SYDVKM come from the germline V gene. CDR3 in amino acids: CASSSRVSEKLFF. The CDR3 DNA reads as TGTGCCAGCAGTTCCAGGGTTAGTGAAAAACTGTTTTTT. Looking up the rest from reference TRBV28 and TRBJ1-4 gives the full variable domain: DVKVTQSSRYLVKRTGEKVFLECVQDMDHENMFWYRQDPGLGLRLIYFSYDVKMKEKGDIPEGYSVSREKKERFSLILESASTNQTSMYLCASSSRVSEKLFFGSGTQLSVL.

This chain links TRBV6-6 with TRBJ1-5; D is uncertain. The CDR3 is 14 amino acids. Per germline, CDR1 MNHNY and CDR2 SVGAGI (reference sequence). V dropped 2 bases and J dropped 2 bases, with 7 bases sitting between them. Here the CDR3 DNA reads TGTGCCAGCAGTTACGGGCCTGGCAATCAGCCCCAGCATTTT. This sequence encodes CASSYGPGNQPQHF.

The chain links TRBV7-2 to TRBJ2-7, with TRBD1 as a possible D gene (6 bases). Germline V lookup: CDR1 SGHTA, CDR2 FQGNSA. The CDR3 length is 15 residues. Trimming took off 5 bases at V and 7 bases at J, with 21 bases between the two ends. CDR3 residues: CASSLRLGHSGEQYF. CDR3 DNA: TGTGCCAGCAGCCTGCGCCTGGGACACTCCGGTGAGCAGTACTTC.

This chain links TRBV9 with TRBJ1-2, with 8 positions matching TRBD1. The V gene end was trimmed by 4 bases and the J gene end by 4 bases; junction bases not matched to a gene: 15. Per germline, CDR1 SGDLS and CDR2 YYNGEE. This CDR3 is 17 amino acids long. In DNA form, the CDR3 reads TGTGCCAGCAGCCCTCCCTTTTCCGGACAGGGAAGCTATGGCTACACCTTC. Its protein product is CASSPPFSGQGSYGYTF. Looking up the rest from reference TRBV9 and TRBJ1-2 gives the full variable domain: DSGVTQTPKHLITATGQRVTLRCSPRSGDLSVYWYQQSLDQGLQFLIQYYNGEERAKGNILERFSAQQFPDLHSELNLSSLELGDSALYFCASSPPFSGQGSYGYTFGSGTRLTVV.

This clone appeared once. V gene TRBV19 combines with J gene TRBJ1-4; a possible D gene is TRBD1 (6 bases). Looked up from germline, CDR1 is LNHDA and CDR2 is SQIVND (reference sequence). The V and J ends lost 1 base and 5 bases respectively, with 11 bases between them. CDR3 length equals 15 residues. The DNA for the CDR3 is TGTGCCAGTAGTATAGGAAGGGGACAAAATGAAAAACTGTTTTTT. Amino acids: CASSIGRGQNEKLFF.